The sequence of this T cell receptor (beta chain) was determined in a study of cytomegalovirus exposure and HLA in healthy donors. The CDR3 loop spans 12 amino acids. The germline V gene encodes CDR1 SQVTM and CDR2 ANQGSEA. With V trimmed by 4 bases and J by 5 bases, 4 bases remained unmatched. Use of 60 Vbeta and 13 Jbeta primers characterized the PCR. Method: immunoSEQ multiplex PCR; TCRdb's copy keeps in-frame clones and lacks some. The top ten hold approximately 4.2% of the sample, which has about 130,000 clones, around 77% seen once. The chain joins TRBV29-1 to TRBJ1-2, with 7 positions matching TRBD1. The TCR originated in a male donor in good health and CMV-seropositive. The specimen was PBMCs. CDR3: CSVATGNYGYTF. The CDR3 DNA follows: TGCAGCGTTGCGACAGGGAATTATGGCTACACCTTC.